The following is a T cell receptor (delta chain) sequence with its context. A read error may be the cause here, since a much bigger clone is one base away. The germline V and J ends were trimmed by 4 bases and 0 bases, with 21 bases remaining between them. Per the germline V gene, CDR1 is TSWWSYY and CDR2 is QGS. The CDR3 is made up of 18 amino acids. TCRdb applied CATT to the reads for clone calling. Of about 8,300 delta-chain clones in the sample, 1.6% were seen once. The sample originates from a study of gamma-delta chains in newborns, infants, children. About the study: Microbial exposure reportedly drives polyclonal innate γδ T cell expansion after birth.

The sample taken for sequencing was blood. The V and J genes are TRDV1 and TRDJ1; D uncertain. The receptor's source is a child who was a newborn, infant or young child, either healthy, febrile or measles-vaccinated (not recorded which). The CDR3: CALGGGILTLSYTDKLIF. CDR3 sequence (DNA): TGTGCTCTTGGGGGTGGCATTCTTACCCTTTCGTACACCGATAAACTCATCTTT.